The 25 T cell receptor beta chains given below trace back to one sample, sequenced in a study of regulatory T cells in long-lasting Graves disease. Construction of TCR beta libraries relied on iRepertoire HTBI primers and on Arm-PCR targeting CDR3 regions. MiXCR was run by TCRdb on the multiplex PCR reads, yielding one entry per CDR3 protein. The top ten clones hold around 42% of a sample with about 660,000 distinct CDR3 sequences, around 32% of them seen once. Time point given: persistent/refractory GD, antithyroid drugs over 5 years with positive TRAb. PBMC RNA was the source of the TCR library. Sequencing used peripheral blood mononuclear cells (PBMCs), obtained when the disease was refractory, from a patient treated with antithyroid drugs. These receptors were taken from a female donor with Graves disease.

The genes are TRBV7-9 and TRBJ1-3, with D uncertain. Trimming cost V 3 bases and J 15 bases, with 15 bases left between them. The CDR3 is 12 residues long. Germline loops: CDR1 SEHNR, CDR2 FQNEAQ (reference sequence). CDR3 nucleotides: TGTGCCAGCAGCTTCGACTCCTCAACGGCATATTTT. Encoded protein: CASSFDSSTAYF.

V and J are TRBV6-1 and TRBJ2-7; 14 nucleotides agree with TRBD2. The CDR3 has 15 residues. Trimming at V came to 7 bases and at J to 6 bases, leaving 8 bases not matched to a gene. Germline assignment: CDR1 MNHNS and CDR2 SASEGT. For the CDR3, the DNA is TGTGCCAGCACCTCTGGACTAGCGGGAGGACGCGAGCAGTACTTC. It encodes CASTSGLAGGREQYF.

This clonotype occurred a few times. The rearrangement uses TRBV25-1 and TRBJ1-1; TRBD1 is a possible D gene (5 bases). With 2 bases removed from V and 11 bases from J, the gap between germline ends came to 9 bases. The CDR3 length is 11 residues. The germline CDR1 and CDR2 sequences are MGHDK and SYGVNS. CDR3 sequence (DNA): TGTGCCAGCAGTGAAGTAGGGGCGGCTTTCTTT. Its translation is CASSEVGAAFF.

As concerns this clonotype: At one end the junction does not follow the germline gene, possibly because of a read error. The V call is TRBV6-1, the J call TRBJ1-2; D might be TRBD1 (5 bases). Looked up from germline, CDR1 is MNHNS and CDR2 is SASEGT. CDR3 size: 12 residues. Written as DNA, the CDR3 is TGTGCCAGCAGCGGGACGGATTATGGCTGCACCTTC. It encodes CASSGTDYGCTF.

Ten or more counts support this clonotype. The chain couples TRBV12-3 or TRBV12-4 to TRBJ2-5, with TRBD2 identical over 14 bases. The CDR3 totals 19 residues. Trimming took 4 bases from V and 5 from J; bases not matched to a gene: 15. The CDR3 sequence is CASSSRKGLAGDWRETQYF. CDR3 bases: TGTGCCAGCAGTTCCCGCAAGGGACTAGCGGGAGATTGGAGGGAGACCCAGTACTTC.

This clonotype was recorded a few times. The gene calls are TRBV9 and TRBJ2-5, with D perhaps TRBD2 (6 bases). The CDR3 sequence is 15 residues long. V shed 0 bases and J shed 6 bases, with 15 bases lying between them. Germline CDR1 is SGDLS and CDR2 is YYNGEE. The CDR3 is CASSVDPQGGKTQYF. As DNA, the CDR3 is TGTGCCAGCAGCGTAGATCCCCAGGGCGGGAAGACCCAGTACTTC.

At least ten counts were recorded for this clonotype. The V call is TRBV6-1, the J call TRBJ2-5; 9 bases fit TRBD2. From germline, CDR1 is MNHNS and CDR2 SASEGT. Trimming removed 7 bases from V and 3 bases from J; junction bases left unmatched: 15. The CDR3 covers 17 residues. The CDR3 here is CASTFLAGLEGEETQYF. DNA of the CDR3: TGTGCCAGCACCTTTCTAGCGGGACTCGAAGGGGAAGAGACCCAGTACTTC.

J is TRBJ2-2 and V is TRBV29-1, with 16 bases aligning to TRBD2. The CDR3 is 17 amino acids. The V and J ends lost 7 bases and 6 bases, in that order; junction bases with no gene match: 11. In germline, CDR1 is SQVTM, CDR2 ANQGSEA. The CDR3 loop reads CSDGTSGRVFRAGELFF. The CDR3 nucleotides read TGCAGCGATGGGACTAGCGGGAGGGTCTTTCGCGCCGGGGAGCTGTTTTTT.

This clonotype occurred a few times. The chain combines TRBV10-2 with TRBJ1-2, with no clear D. V was trimmed by 1 base and J by 0 bases, leaving 12 bases between them. The CDR3 has 16 residues. Germline-derived CDR1 and CDR2 are WSHSY and SAAADI. In DNA, the CDR3 is TGCGCCAGCAGTGAGTGGGTAGGCAGGACTAACTATGGCTACACCTTC. Protein: CASSEWVGRTNYGYTF.

The chain carries TRBV5-1 and TRBJ2-2, with 13 nucleotides matching TRBD2. The CDR3 has 15 amino acids. The trim removed 4 bases at V and 7 bases at J, leaving 4 bases unmatched. CDR1 and CDR2 from the germline V gene are SGHRS and YFSETQ. DNA of the CDR3: TGCGCCAGCAGCCCCAGGACTAGCGGGAGCGGGGAGCTGTTTTTT. This codes for CASSPRTSGSGELFF.

A note on this clonotype: Possible read error: a much larger clone is one base away. The rearrangement uses TRBV15 and TRBJ1-1; no firm D call. V gave up 1 base and J gave up 4 bases, with 13 bases separating them. The CDR3 length is 15 residues. Looked up from germline, CDR1 is LNHNV and CDR2 is YYDKDF (reference sequence). CDR3 loop: CATSRGPGVGTEAFF. CDR3 sequence (DNA): TGTGCCACCAGCAGAGGTCCCGGGGTTGGCACTGAAGCTTTCTTT.

This clonotype has at least ten counts. V and J are TRBV6-1 and TRBJ2-7; D is perhaps TRBD1 or TRBD2 (6 bases each). Germline V gives CDR1 MNHNS, CDR2 SASEGT. The V end lost 7 bases, the J end lost 0 bases, and 10 bases lay between the germline ends. The length of the CDR3 is 13 residues. The CDR3 DNA is TGTGCCAGCAAGGGGGGTAGCTCCTACGAGCAGTACTTC. As protein: CASKGGSSYEQYF.

This clonotype was recorded a few times. This CDR3 reads CASSQLEGWYEQYF. CDR3 DNA sequence: TGTGCCAGCAGCCAACTCGAAGGGTGGTACGAGCAGTACTTC. This rearrangement joins TRBV7-9 to TRBJ2-7; D unclear. Looked up from germline, CDR1 is SEHNR and CDR2 is FQNEAQ (reference sequence). CDR3 length equals 14 residues. V was pared by 5 bases and J by 4 bases, with 15 bases between.

This clonotype appeared a few times. The CDR3 DNA reads as TGTGCCAGCTCACCACGGAACTACGAGCAGTACTTC. Protein: CASSPRNYEQYF. The chain recombines TRBV18 with TRBJ2-7; D not certain. Per the germline V gene, CDR1 is KGHSH and CDR2 is LQKENI. CDR3 length equals 12 residues. V lost 1 base and J 3 bases, leaving 4 bases between the germline ends. The variable domain in full, completed from reference TRBV18 and TRBJ2-7, reads NAGVMQNPRHLVRRRGQEARLRCSPMKGHSHVYWYRQLPEEGLKFMVYLQKENIIDESGMPKERFSAEFPKEGPSILRIQQVVRGDSAAYFCASSPRNYEQYFGPGTRLTVT.

This clonotype was counted only a few times. J is TRBJ2-5 and V is TRBV27; D may be TRBD1 (6 bases). The CDR3 has 17 amino acids. Trimming left V 6 bases short and J 1 base short, with 21 bases between. Looked up from germline, CDR1 is MNHEY and CDR2 is SMNVEV (reference sequence). CDR3 DNA sequence: TGTGCCAGCAGCTTTCTACCTAGCAGGGGAAGCCAAGAGACCCAGTACTTC. Its translation: CASSFLPSRGSQETQYF.

This clonotype was counted many times. This chain joins TRBV12-3 or TRBV12-4 and TRBJ2-5, with TRBD2 identical over 7 bases. J gave up 0 bases and V 7 bases, and 8 bases lay outside the gene matches. This CDR3 has 15 residues. The CDR3 sequence: CASMWGEGYQETQYF. DNA for the CDR3: TGTGCCAGCATGTGGGGGGAGGGGTACCAAGAGACCCAGTACTTC.

The V gene is TRBV20-1, the J gene TRBJ2-7; D possibly uses TRBD1 or TRBD2 (5 bases each). The V gene lost 4 bases and the J gene lost 3 bases, with 16 bases spanning the gap. Germline assignment: CDR1 DFQATT and CDR2 SNEGSKA (reference sequence). The CDR3 is 14 residues long. The CDR3 spells CSATQGTLYYEQYF. CDR3 DNA sequence: TGCAGTGCTACCCAAGGGACCCTCTACTACGAGCAGTACTTC.

V and J are TRBV5-4 and TRBJ1-2; 7 bases map to TRBD1. Germline CDR1 is SGHNT and CDR2 is YYREEE (reference sequence). The CDR3 extends over 13 amino acids. J gave up 6 bases and V 4 bases, and 6 bases lay outside the gene matches. CDR3: CASSLQGLHGYTF. In DNA form, the CDR3 reads TGTGCCAGCAGCCTACAGGGGTTACATGGCTACACCTTC.

This chain links TRBV6-4 with TRBJ2-7; possibly TRBD1 for D (5 bases). The CDR3 spans 15 residues. The V and J ends lost 4 bases and 3 bases respectively, with 16 bases between them. Germline CDR1 reads MRHNA; CDR2 reads SNTAGT. CDR3 sequence reads: CASSVPGSRYYEQYF. CDR3 nucleotide sequence: TGTGCCAGCAGTGTGCCAGGGTCAAGATACTACGAGCAGTACTTC.

V is TRBV20-1 and J is TRBJ1-4; D not certain. Trimming took off 4 bases at V and 0 bases at J, with 6 bases between the two ends. The CDR3 contains 13 residues. CDR1 DFQATT and CDR2 SNEGSKA come from the germline V gene (reference sequence). The CDR3 reads CSAKTSTNEKLFF. Written as DNA, the CDR3 is TGCAGTGCTAAGACTTCAACTAATGAAAAACTGTTTTTT.

This chain joins TRBV10-1 and TRBJ2-7; the match to TRBD2 covers 9 bases. The CDR3 length is 15 residues. V trimming: 6 bases; J trimming: 5 bases; junction bases outside the gene matches: 11. Germline V gives CDR1 WNHNN, CDR2 SYGVQD (reference sequence). DNA of the CDR3: TGCGCCAGCAGCCCCGTGGCTAGCGGGATAGACGAGCAGTACTTC. Its translation: CASSPVASGIDEQYF.

This clonotype was observed a handful of times. The chain links TRBV6-5 to TRBJ1-5, with 8 positions matching TRBD1. V dropped 4 bases and J dropped 8; count of bases not matched to a gene: 10. This CDR3 region has 15 residues. Germline-derived CDR1 and CDR2 are MNHEY and SVGAGI. For the CDR3, the DNA is TGTGCCAGCAGTTGGGGACAGGTAGGAGGTGAGCCCCAGCATTTT. It codes for CASSWGQVGGEPQHF.

At least ten counts were recorded for this clonotype. The chain couples TRBV6-2 or TRBV6-3 to TRBJ1-5; D is ambiguous. Germline V CDR1 and CDR2: MNHEY, SVGEGT. The CDR3 length is 13 residues. With 5 bases removed from V and 9 bases from J, the gap between germline ends came to 14 bases. The CDR3 loop reads CASSEGQSTPQHF. The CDR3 nucleotides read TGTGCCAGCAGTGAAGGCCAGAGTACGCCCCAGCATTTT.

This clonotype came up a few times. This rearrangement joins TRBV7-3 to TRBJ1-5, with D perhaps matching TRBD1 (6 bases). The CDR3 covers 13 residues. Germline V gene lookup returns CDR1 SGHTA and CDR2 FQGTGA. Trimming took off 5 bases at V and 4 bases at J, with 9 bases between the two ends. CDR3 loop: CASSGQNNQPQHF. CDR3 in DNA: TGTGCCAGCAGCGGACAGAATAATCAGCCCCAGCATTTT.

For this clonotype: This likely stems from a read error, as it lies one base from a far larger clone. Since no conserved phenylalanine or tryptophan closes the CDR3, a read error is the likely cause. The gene calls are TRBV7-2 and TRBJ2-5, with unresolved D. This CDR3 has 12 amino acids. Trimming left V 2 bases short and J 5 bases short, with 6 bases between. Germline V CDR1 and CDR2: SGHTA, FQGNSA. The CDR3 reads CASSLSGETQYS. The CDR3 nucleotides read TGTGCCAGCAGCTTAAGTGGGGAGACCCAGTACTCC.